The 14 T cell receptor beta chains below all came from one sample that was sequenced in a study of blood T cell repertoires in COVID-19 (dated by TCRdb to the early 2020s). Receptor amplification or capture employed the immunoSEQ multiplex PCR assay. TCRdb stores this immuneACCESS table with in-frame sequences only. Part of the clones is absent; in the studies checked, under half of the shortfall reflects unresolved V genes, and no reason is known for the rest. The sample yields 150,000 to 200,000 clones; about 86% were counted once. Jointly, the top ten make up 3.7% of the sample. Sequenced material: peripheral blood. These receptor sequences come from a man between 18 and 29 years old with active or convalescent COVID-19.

The CDR3 DNA sequence: TGTGCCAGCAGCTTCTCCGGGGGAGGGACTGAAGCTTTCTTT. Its translation: CASSFSGGGTEAFF. J is TRBJ1-1 and V is TRBV5-8; D is possibly TRBD1 (5 bases). V gave up 2 bases and J gave up 5 bases, with 13 bases separating them. Germline CDR1 reads SGHTS; CDR2 reads YDEGEE. The CDR3 totals 14 residues. The whole variable domain, remainder taken from reference TRBV5-8 and TRBJ1-1, is EAGVTQSPTHLIKTRGQQATLRCSPISGHTSVYWYQQALGLGLQFLLWYDEGEERNRGNFPPRFSGRQFPNYSSELNVNALELEDSALYLCASSFSGGGTEAFFGQGTRLTVV.

The CDR3 region has the DNA TGTGCCAGCAGTTCAACCCTGACTAGCGACATCGGGGAGCTGTTTTTT. Translating gives CASSSTLTSDIGELFF. V and J are TRBV6-5 and TRBJ2-2; 8 bases map to TRBD2. Germline V gene data show CDR1 as MNHEY and CDR2 as SVGAGI. The CDR3 extends over 16 amino acids. V was clipped by 4 bases and J by 7 bases; unmatched bases: 11.

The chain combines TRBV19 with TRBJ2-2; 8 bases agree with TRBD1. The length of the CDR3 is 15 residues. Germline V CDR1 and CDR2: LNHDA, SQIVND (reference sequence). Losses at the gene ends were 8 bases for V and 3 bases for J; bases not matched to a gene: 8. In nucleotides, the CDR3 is TGTGCCAGTGGATACAGGGGGGTAGACACCGGGGAGCTGTTTTTT. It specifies CASGYRGVDTGELFF.

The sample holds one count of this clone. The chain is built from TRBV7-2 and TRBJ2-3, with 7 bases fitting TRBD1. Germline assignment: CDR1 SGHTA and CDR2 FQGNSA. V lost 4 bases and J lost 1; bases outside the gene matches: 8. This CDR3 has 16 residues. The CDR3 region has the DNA TGTGCCAGCAGCTGGTCGACAGGGTTGGGCACAGATACGCAGTATTTT. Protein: CASSWSTGLGTDTQYF.

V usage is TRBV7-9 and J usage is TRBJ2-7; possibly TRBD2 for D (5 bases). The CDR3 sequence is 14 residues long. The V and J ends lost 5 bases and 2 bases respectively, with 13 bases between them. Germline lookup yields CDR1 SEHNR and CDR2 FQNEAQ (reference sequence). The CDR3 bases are TGTGCCAGCAGCCCTACCGCCGGGACCTACGAGCAGTACTTC. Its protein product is CASSPTAGTYEQYF. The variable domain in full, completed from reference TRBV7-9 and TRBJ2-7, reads DTGVSQNPRHKITKRGQNVTFRCDPISEHNRLYWYRQTLGQGPEFLTYFQNEAQLEKSRLLSDRFSAERPKGSFSTLEIQRTEQGDSAMYLCASSPTAGTYEQYFGPGTRLTVT.

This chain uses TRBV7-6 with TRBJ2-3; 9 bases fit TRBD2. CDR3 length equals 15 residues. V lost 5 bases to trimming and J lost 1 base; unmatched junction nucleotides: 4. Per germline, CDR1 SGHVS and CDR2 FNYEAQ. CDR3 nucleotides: TGTGCCAGCAGCGGCAGGACTAGCGGCACAGATACGCAGTATTTT. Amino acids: CASSGRTSGTDTQYF.

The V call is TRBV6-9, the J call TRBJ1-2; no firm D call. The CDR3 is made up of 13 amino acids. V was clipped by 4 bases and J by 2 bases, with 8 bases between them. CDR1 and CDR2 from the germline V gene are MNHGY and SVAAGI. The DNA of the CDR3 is TGTGCCAGCAGTTCGGCAGGCAACTATGGCTACACCTTC. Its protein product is CASSSAGNYGYTF.

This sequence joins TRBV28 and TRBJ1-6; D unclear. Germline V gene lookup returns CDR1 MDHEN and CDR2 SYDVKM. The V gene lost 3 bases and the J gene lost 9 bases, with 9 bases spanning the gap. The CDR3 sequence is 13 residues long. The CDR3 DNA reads TGTGCCAGCAGTTTTTCTGGCAGTTCACCCCTCCACTTT. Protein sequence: CASSFSGSSPLHF.

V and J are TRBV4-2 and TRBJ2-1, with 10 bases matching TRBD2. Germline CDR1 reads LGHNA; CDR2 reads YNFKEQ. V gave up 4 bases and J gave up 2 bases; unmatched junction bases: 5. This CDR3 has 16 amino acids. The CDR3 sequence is CASSPGTSATYNEQFF. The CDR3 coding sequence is TGTGCCAGCAGCCCGGGGACTAGCGCCACCTACAATGAGCAGTTCTTC.

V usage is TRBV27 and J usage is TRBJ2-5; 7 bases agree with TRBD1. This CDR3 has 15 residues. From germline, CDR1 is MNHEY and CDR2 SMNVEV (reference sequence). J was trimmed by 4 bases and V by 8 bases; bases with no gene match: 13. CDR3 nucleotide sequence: TGTGCCAGCGGCGAACAGGGGAGATCTCCAGAGACCCAGTACTTC. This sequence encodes CASGEQGRSPETQYF.

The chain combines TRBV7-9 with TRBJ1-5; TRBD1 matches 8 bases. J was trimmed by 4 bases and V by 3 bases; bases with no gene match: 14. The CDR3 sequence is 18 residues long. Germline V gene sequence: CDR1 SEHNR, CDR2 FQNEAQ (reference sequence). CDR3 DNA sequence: TGTGCCAGCAGCTTCCCCCAAGGAGCCCGACAGGGGAATCAGCCCCAGCATTTT. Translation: CASSFPQGARQGNQPQHF.

CDR3 bases: TGTGCCAGCAGTTCCTACCTTTTCCAGGCGCAGGACACTGAAGCTTTCTTT. It yields the protein CASSSYLFQAQDTEAFF. The V and J genes are TRBV27 and TRBJ1-1; the D is unclear. The CDR3 loop spans 17 amino acids. Trimming took off 4 bases at V and 3 bases at J, with 21 bases between the two ends. CDR1 is MNHEY and CDR2 is SMNVEV in the germline V gene (reference sequence).

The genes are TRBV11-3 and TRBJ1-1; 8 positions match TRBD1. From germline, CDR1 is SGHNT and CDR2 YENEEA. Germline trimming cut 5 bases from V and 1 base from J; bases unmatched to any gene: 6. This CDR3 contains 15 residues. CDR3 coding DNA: TGTGCCAGCAGCCCTGGCGGGACAGGGAACACTGAAGCTTTCTTT. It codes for CASSPGGTGNTEAFF.

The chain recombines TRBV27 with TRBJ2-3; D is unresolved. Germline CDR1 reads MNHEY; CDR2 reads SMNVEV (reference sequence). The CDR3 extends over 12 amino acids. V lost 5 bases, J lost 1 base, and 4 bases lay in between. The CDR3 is CASSVGTDTQYF. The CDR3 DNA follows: TGTGCCAGCAGTGTAGGCACAGATACGCAGTATTTT.